The source of this T cell receptor (beta chain) is a study of cytomegalovirus exposure and HLA in healthy donors. Study as a whole: About 85 million unique TCRs from HLA-typed donors were held in an early release of data.

Overall study results and limits: Among the sequence variants, a highly shared cluster was likely an artifact of sequencing. Cytomegalovirus status, reportedly, was diagnosed with high specificity and sensitivity by the classifier.

About this clone: Its target is not known.

V gave up 6 bases and J gave up 4 bases; unmatched junction bases: 8. Germline lookup yields CDR1 MNHEY and CDR2 SVGAGI. This CDR3 spans 15 amino acids. Primers: 60 Vbeta forward and 13 Jbeta reverse. Measured with immunoSEQ multiplex PCR; TCRdb has only the in-frame clones, and not every one. Here the sample table reports around 130,000 clones. Source material: PBMCs. The chain couples TRBV6-5 to TRBJ2-2; 7 bases map to TRBD2. The origin of this receptor is a woman in her thirties or forties in good health and CMV-seronegative. Here the CDR3 DNA reads TGTGCCAGCAGAAGAGGCGGGGGACCCACCGGGGAGCTGTTTTTT. Amino acid sequence: CASRRGGGPTGELFF.